This T cell receptor (beta chain) came from a study of neurological immune-mediated disorders. Study-level points and caveats: The phylogenetic placement of 18 of 34 multiple sclerosis patients' repertoires in one related-CDR3 cluster constitutes a possible signature.

This clonotype was counted many times. What it binds is unknown. Each CDR3 protein is one row after TCRdb ran MiXCR on the 5' RACE reads. Counted here are more than 75,000 distinct CDR3 sequences, roughly 3.5% occurring once; the ten biggest clones make up approximately 2.9%. This CDR3 is 16 amino acids long. Between the trimmed V and J ends, which lost 6 bases and 4 bases, there was a span of 21 bases. Unsorted libraries were generated from 2 million PBMCs. These cells had been stored in RNAlater at -80 C. Sequencing used PBMCs. The receptor's source is a woman aged 50 to 65 with multiple sclerosis. The chain carries TRBV12-3 or TRBV12-4 and TRBJ1-2; no clear D. The CDR3 DNA follows: TGTGCCAGCAGCCCTGTGAGAGGAGAGGGTGGCTATGGCTACACCTTC. This sequence encodes CASSPVRGEGGYGYTF.